This entry lists 10 T cell receptor beta chains sequenced from one sample in a study of a mutant IDH1 vaccine in newly diagnosed glioma (dated by TCRdb to the early 2020s). No cognate antigen is known for these TCRs. Library preparation was by the immunoSEQ multiplex PCR assay. TCRdb took this table from immuneACCESS and kept in-frame rearrangements with V and J called. Such tables lack part of the clones; where checked against another copy, unresolved V genes explain under half of the gap, and the rest is unexplained. The sample has 60,000 or so clones on record, roughly 84% of them singletons. The top ten constitute approximately 3.7% of the sample. The time point tag for this specimen amounts to: week 23, last vaccination. Each vaccine dose, consisting of 300 ug of a 20-mer mutant IDH1 peptide in Montanide, was administered subcutaneously with topical imiquimod. Sample: PBMCs, taken from a glioma patient whose treatment included an IDH1 peptide vaccine. The receptors were sampled from a man aged 25-40 years with glioma.

The V call is TRBV19, the J call TRBJ1-1; 12 bases fit TRBD1. CDR3 length equals 20 residues. Germline V gene data show CDR1 as LNHDA and CDR2 as SQIVND (reference sequence). Trimming cost V 6 bases and J 5 bases; bases outside gene matches: 22. The CDR3 reads CASSPGAVGTGGAGKTEAFF. DNA of the CDR3: TGTGCCAGTAGCCCTGGAGCCGTCGGGACAGGGGGCGCGGGGAAGACTGAAGCTTTCTTT.

This clone was recorded once. The chain has TRBV2 and TRBJ1-2; D might be TRBD1 (5 bases). Germline assignment: CDR1 SNHLY and CDR2 FYNNEI. CDR3 length equals 14 residues. Trimming took off 0 bases at V and 3 bases at J, with 8 bases between the two ends. DNA of the CDR3: TGTGCCAGCAGTGAAGCGATGACAGACTATGGCTACACCTTC. Translated: CASSEAMTDYGYTF. The full variable domain, with the rest looked up from reference TRBV2 and TRBJ1-2, is EPEVTQTPSHQVTQMGQEVILRCVPISNHLYFYWYRQILGQKVEFLVSFYNNEISEKSEIFDDQFSVERPDGSNFTLKIRSTKLEDSAMYFCASSEAMTDYGYTFGSGTRLTVV.

The chain couples TRBV27 to TRBJ2-2, with 9 bases lining up with TRBD2. Germline loops: CDR1 MNHEY, CDR2 SMNVEV (reference sequence). V gave up 2 bases and J gave up 4 bases; unmatched junction bases: 2. The CDR3 sequence is 15 residues long. CDR3 residues: CASSLGTSSTGELFF. The CDR3 DNA is TGTGCCAGCAGTTTAGGGACTAGCAGCACCGGGGAGCTGTTTTTT.

This clone turned up a few times. The rearrangement links TRBV5-6 to TRBJ1-1; D is undetermined. Deletions cut 2 bases from V and 3 bases from J, with 5 bases between. This CDR3 spans 12 amino acids. Germline V gene lookup returns CDR1 SGHDT and CDR2 YYEEEE. The DNA for the CDR3 is TGTGCCAGCAGCTTTGGGGACACTGAAGCTTTCTTT. It encodes CASSFGDTEAFF.

The chain combines TRBV13 with TRBJ2-3; possibly TRBD2 for D (5 bases). Trimming pared 3 bases from V and 3 bases from J, leaving 10 bases between. CDR3 length: 14 residues. Germline CDR1 PRHDT, CDR2 FYEKMQ (reference sequence). CDR3 protein: CASSFRDSTDTQYF. The DNA of the CDR3 is TGTGCCAGCAGCTTCCGGGATTCTACAGATACGCAGTATTTT.

The chain joins TRBV9 to TRBJ2-7, with D possibly called TRBD1 or TRBD2 (5 bases each). In germline, CDR1 is SGDLS, CDR2 YYNGEE. The CDR3 runs 16 residues. V lost 0 bases and J 2 bases, leaving 15 bases between the germline ends. The CDR3 sequence is CASSVGTRGRTYEQYF. The DNA of the CDR3 is TGTGCCAGCAGCGTAGGGACACGAGGGCGAACCTACGAGCAGTACTTC.

This chain links TRBV28 with TRBJ1-2; D unresolved. CDR3 length: 14 amino acids. From germline, CDR1 is MDHEN and CDR2 SYDVKM. V lost 2 bases, J lost 4 bases, and 11 bases lay in between. The CDR3 nucleotides read TGTGCCAGCAGTTTAACAATAGCCTCCTATGGCTACACCTTC. It encodes CASSLTIASYGYTF.

This sequence joins TRBV5-6 and TRBJ1-5; D ambiguous. The CDR3 covers 15 residues. Trimming left V 2 bases short and J 2 bases short, with 11 bases between. Per the germline V gene, CDR1 is SGHDT and CDR2 is YYEEEE. CDR3 in amino acids: CASSFGGPRNQPQHF. Here the CDR3 DNA reads TGTGCCAGCAGCTTCGGCGGACCCCGCAATCAGCCCCAGCATTTT.

In this sample, this clone turned up once. The chain employs TRBV13 and TRBJ2-5; D gene unclear. This CDR3 spans 13 amino acids. V dropped 3 bases and J dropped 3 bases, with 8 bases sitting between them. Germline loops: CDR1 PRHDT, CDR2 FYEKMQ (reference sequence). In DNA form, the CDR3 reads TGTGCCAGCAGCTTTTTCAGCGAAGAGACCCAGTACTTC. This sequence encodes CASSFFSEETQYF.

Concerning this clone: The junction does not match germline at one end; this may be a read error. This chain joins TRBV5-1 and TRBJ2-2; tentative D call: TRBD2 (5 bases). This CDR3 comprises 15 residues. Germline CDR1 SGHRS, CDR2 YFSETQ. DNA for the CDR3: TGCGCCAGCCGCCCCGGCACAGACCAACACCGGGGAGCTGTTTTT. This sequence encodes CASRPGTDQHRGAVF.